This record covers a single T cell receptor beta chain. Its binding antigen is unknown. There are no base qualities to consult, and no much larger clone falls within one base. Counted from cysteine to phenylalanine, this CDR3 has 14 amino acids. Only the CDR3 DNA is retained, 42 bases long and in frame from the first base. Trimming leaves V shorter by 3 bases and J shorter by 4 bases, with the junction holding 2 bases beyond the gene matches. CDR1 and CDR2 were assigned from the germline V gene (reference sequence) as SGHNT and YYREEE. The data stem from a study of blood T cell repertoires in COVID-19 (dated by TCRdb to 2018 to 2020). Some background on the complete study: Samples from collaborators originated in the United States, Italy and Spain and spanned both the acute and convalescent phases of COVID-19. The dataset comprised deeply sampled blood TCRbeta repertoires from subjects exposed to, actively infected with, or recovered from COVID-19. A freely available public database, intended as a resource for researchers studying the immune response to SARS-CoV-2, is where the repertoires were released. The prospective study material was composed of cDNA or gDNA derived from T cells, B-cell-depleted T cells, or PBMCs. Nearly every sample came with metadata listing a de-identified subject ID, COVID-19 status, age in years and sex. HLA class I and class II types, where available, came from metadata supplied by the sample provider rather than from assay-based typing. Samples were obtained from the ongoing ImmuneRACE study (first 160 participants) and from 1,000 to 1,500 subjects provided by 6 global collaborators. Broader findings and caveats from the paper: The amount of clinical and demographic metadata varied by source and participant and was provided uncurated.

Whole blood was collected in K2EDTA tubes by collaborating institutions according to the institutions' own protocols. For TCRbeta analysis, collaborators shipped samples in one of three forms: frozen whole blood, isolated PBMCs, or DNA extracted from either of those sample types. The immunoSEQ Assay, a bias-controlled multiplex PCR, was used to amplify TCRbeta CDR3 regions from genomic DNA. The original pipeline was this. Nucleated cell counts per sample were estimated from amplification of reference gene primers within the assay. Sequence reads were collapsed and filtered to measure the absolute abundance of every unique TCRbeta CDR3 rearrangement. For each sample, productive Simpson clonality was calculated as the square root of Simpson's diversity index across productive rearrangements. TCRdb re-hosts the immuneACCESS table, in-frame sequences only. Its copies lack some clones; in the studies checked, an unresolved V gene accounts for under half of them, and the cause for the rest is not known. The DNA was the basis for D and trimming; V, J and clone size are from that table. This sample comprises about 62,000 clones, under 85% of them detected only once. Together, the top ten hold over 5% of the sample.

The chain uses TRBV5-4 and TRBJ1-1, and TRBD1 matches 11 of the central bases. Sequencing input: peripheral blood. The receptor was isolated from a woman aged 50 to 60 with active or convalescent COVID-19. The CDR3 reads as follows: CASSWGQGGTEAFF. The bases read TGTGCCAGCAGCTGGGGACAGGGGGGCACTGAAGCTTTCTTT.